This entry lists 4 T cell receptor beta chains sequenced from one sample in a study of cytomegalovirus exposure and HLA in healthy donors. Primers for the PCR totalled 60 Vbeta and 13 Jbeta. Profiled with immunoSEQ multiplex PCR; TCRdb holds only in-frame clones, not every one. There are approximately 160,000 clones in the sample; roughly 79% occur only once, and 1.5% to 1.7% lies in the top ten. The sequencing input was PBMCs. The receptor source for this set is a middle-aged man in good health and CMV-seronegative.

The rearrangement uses TRBV6-5 and TRBJ2-2, with 8 bases lining up with TRBD1. This CDR3 is built from 15 residues. Germline trimming cut 6 bases from V and 6 bases from J; bases unmatched to any gene: 9. Germline V gives CDR1 MNHEY, CDR2 SVGAGI. The CDR3: CASSQDRVGSGELFF. Here the CDR3 DNA reads TGTGCCAGCAGCCAGGACAGGGTTGGGTCCGGGGAGCTGTTTTTT.

Only a few counts were recorded for this clone. The CDR3 bases are TGTGCCAGCAGCTTCCTAGCGGCCCTGAACACCGGGGAGCTGTTTTTT. As protein: CASSFLAALNTGELFF. The chain links TRBV7-3 to TRBJ2-2; TRBD2 matches 7 bases. J gave up 1 base and V 3 bases, and 5 bases lay outside the gene matches. The germline gives CDR1 SGHTA, CDR2 FQGTGA. CDR3 length: 16 residues.

On this clone: Other DNA sequences in the same sample also yield this CDR3. This chain joins TRBV5-1 and TRBJ1-5, with 7 bases that match TRBD1. With 1 base clipped from V and 2 bases from J, the junction kept 0 bases outside the gene matches. The CDR3 covers 14 residues. Germline CDR1 and CDR2: SGHRS and YFSETQ. This chain's CDR3 is CASSLTGGNQPQHF. For the CDR3, the DNA is TGCGCCAGCAGCTTGACAGGGGGCAATCAGCCCCAGCATTTT.

The genes are TRBV19 and TRBJ1-1; tentative D call: TRBD1 (5 bases). CDR3 size: 13 residues. The germline V gene encodes CDR1 LNHDA and CDR2 SQIVND (reference sequence). The germline V and J ends were trimmed by 6 bases and 1 base, with 9 bases remaining between them. The CDR3 loop reads CASSRTGNTEAFF. Written as DNA, the CDR3 is TGTGCCAGTAGCCGCACAGGGAACACTGAAGCTTTCTTT.